This T cell receptor beta chain was found in a study of T cells in Graves' hyperthyroidism and ophthalmopathy. This clonotype was recorded at least ten times. Authors of the study amplified TCR beta CDR3 regions from RNA transcripts. In the first-round RT-PCR of the TCR CDR3, the HTBI primer set was used. Using its own MiXCR run on the multiplex PCR reads, TCRdb lists one record per CDR3 protein. The sample holds some 560,000 distinct CDR3 sequences, 11% to 15% seen once. PBMCs were obtained from over 8.5 ml fresh peripheral blood. CDR3 size: 14 residues. The germline gives CDR1 SGHAT, CDR2 FQNNGV. Trimming pared 6 bases from V and 9 bases from J, leaving 18 bases between.

This rearrangement joins TRBV11-2 to TRBJ2-4; D possibly corresponds to TRBD1 (6 bases). This sequence was found in a woman between 40 and 50 years old with Graves' hyperthyroidism. Sequencing was done on a sample of blood. In DNA form, the CDR3 reads TGTGCCAGCAGGGATCCGGGGCAGGGGAGCATTCAGTACTTC. Protein sequence: CASRDPGQGSIQYF.